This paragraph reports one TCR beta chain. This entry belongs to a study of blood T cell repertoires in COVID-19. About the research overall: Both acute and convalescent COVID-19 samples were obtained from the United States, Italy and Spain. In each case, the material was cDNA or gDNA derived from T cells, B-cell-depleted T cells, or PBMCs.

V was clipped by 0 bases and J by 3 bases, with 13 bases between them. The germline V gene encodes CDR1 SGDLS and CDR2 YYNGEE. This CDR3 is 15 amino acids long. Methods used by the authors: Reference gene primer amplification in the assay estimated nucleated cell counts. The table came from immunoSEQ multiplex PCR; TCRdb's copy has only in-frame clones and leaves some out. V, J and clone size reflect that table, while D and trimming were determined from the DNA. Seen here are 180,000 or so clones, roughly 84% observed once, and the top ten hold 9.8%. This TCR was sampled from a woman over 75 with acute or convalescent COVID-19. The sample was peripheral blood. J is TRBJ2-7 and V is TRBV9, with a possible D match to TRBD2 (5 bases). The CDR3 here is CASSVGSGTVYEQYF. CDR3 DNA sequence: TGTGCCAGCAGCGTAGGGAGCGGAACCGTCTACGAGCAGTACTTC.